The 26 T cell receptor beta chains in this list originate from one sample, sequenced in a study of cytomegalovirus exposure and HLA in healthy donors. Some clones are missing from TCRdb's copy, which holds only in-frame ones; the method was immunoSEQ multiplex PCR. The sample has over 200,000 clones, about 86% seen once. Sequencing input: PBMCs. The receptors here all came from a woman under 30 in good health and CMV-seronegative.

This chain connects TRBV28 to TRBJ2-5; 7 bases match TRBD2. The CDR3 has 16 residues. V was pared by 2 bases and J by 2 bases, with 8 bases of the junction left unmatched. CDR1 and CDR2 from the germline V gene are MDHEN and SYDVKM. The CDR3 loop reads CASSLDVGGSQETQYF. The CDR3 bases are TGTGCCAGCAGTTTAGATGTCGGGGGGTCACAAGAGACCCAGTACTTC.

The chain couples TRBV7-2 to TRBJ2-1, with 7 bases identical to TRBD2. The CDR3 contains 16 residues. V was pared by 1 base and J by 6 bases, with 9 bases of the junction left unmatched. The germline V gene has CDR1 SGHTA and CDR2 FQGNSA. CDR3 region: CASSLGMAGDINEQFF. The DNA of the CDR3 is TGTGCCAGCAGCTTAGGAATGGCGGGAGACATCAATGAGCAGTTCTTC.

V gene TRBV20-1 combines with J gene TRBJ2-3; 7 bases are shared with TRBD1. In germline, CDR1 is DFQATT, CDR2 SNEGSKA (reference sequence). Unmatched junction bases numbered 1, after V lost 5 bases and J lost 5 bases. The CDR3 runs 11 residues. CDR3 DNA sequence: TGCAGTGCTGCAGGGGGAGATACGCAGTATTTT. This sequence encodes CSAAGGDTQYF.

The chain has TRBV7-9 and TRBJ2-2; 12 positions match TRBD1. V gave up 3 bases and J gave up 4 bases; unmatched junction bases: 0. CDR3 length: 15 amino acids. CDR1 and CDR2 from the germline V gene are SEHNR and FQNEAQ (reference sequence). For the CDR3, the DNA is TGTGCCAGCAGCTTGGGACAGGGGGCCACCGGGGAGCTGTTTTTT. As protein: CASSLGQGATGELFF.

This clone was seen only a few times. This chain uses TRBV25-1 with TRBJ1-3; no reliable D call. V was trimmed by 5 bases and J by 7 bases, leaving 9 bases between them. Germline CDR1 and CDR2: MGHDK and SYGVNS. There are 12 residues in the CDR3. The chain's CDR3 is CASSITENTIYF. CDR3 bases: TGTGCCAGCAGTATAACCGAGAACACCATATATTTT.

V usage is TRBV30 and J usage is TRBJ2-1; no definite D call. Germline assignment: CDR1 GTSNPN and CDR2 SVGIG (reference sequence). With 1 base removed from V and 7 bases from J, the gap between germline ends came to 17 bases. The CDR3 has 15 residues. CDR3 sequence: CAWSGLVLSQNEQFF. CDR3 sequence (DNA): TGTGCCTGGAGTGGTCTAGTTCTGTCCCAAAATGAGCAGTTCTTC. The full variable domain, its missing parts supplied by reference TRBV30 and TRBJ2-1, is SQTIHQWPATLVQPVGSPLSLECTVEGTSNPNLYWYRQAAGRGLQLLFYSVGIGQISSEVPQNLSASRPQDRQFILSSKKLLLSDSGFYLCAWSGLVLSQNEQFFGPGTRLTVL.

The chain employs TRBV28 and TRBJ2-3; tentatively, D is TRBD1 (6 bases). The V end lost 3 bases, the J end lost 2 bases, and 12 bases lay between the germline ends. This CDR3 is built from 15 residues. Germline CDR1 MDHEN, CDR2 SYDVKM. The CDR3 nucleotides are TGTGCCAGCAGTTTTATGGACAGTTCCACAGATACGCAGTATTTT. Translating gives CASSFMDSSTDTQYF.

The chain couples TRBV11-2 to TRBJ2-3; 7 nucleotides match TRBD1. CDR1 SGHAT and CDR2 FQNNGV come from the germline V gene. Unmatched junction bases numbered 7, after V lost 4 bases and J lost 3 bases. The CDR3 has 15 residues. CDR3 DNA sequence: TGTGCCAGCAGCTCGCGACAGGGAGCTACAGATACGCAGTATTTT. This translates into CASSSRQGATDTQYF.

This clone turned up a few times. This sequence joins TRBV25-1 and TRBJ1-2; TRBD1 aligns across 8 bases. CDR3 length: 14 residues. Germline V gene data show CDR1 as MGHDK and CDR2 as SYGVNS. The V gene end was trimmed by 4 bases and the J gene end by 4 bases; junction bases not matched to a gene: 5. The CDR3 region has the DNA TGTGCCAGCAGTGGGCCCGGGACAGGCTATGGCTACACCTTC. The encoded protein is CASSGPGTGYGYTF.

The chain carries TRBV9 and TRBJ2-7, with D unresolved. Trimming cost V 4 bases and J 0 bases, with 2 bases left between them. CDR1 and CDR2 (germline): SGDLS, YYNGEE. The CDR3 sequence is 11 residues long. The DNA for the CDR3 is TGTGCCAGCAGCCACTCCTACGAGCAGTACTTC. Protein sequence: CASSHSYEQYF. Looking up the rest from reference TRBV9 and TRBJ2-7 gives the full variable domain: DSGVTQTPKHLITATGQRVTLRCSPRSGDLSVYWYQQSLDQGLQFLIQYYNGEERAKGNILERFSAQQFPDLHSELNLSSLELGDSALYFCASSHSYEQYFGPGTRLTVT.

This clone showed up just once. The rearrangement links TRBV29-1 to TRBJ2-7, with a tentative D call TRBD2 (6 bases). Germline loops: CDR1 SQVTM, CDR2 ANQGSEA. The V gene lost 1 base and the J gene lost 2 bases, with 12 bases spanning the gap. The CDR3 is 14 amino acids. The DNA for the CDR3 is TGCAGCGTTGAAGGTGTGGCGGGACCCTACGAGCAGTACTTC. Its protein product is CSVEGVAGPYEQYF.

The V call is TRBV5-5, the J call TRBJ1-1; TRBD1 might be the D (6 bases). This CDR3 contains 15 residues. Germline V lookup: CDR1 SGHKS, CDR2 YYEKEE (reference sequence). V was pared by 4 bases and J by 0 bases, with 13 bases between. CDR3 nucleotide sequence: TGTGCCAGCAGCATACCACAGGGCTTGAACACTGAAGCTTTCTTT. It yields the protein CASSIPQGLNTEAFF.

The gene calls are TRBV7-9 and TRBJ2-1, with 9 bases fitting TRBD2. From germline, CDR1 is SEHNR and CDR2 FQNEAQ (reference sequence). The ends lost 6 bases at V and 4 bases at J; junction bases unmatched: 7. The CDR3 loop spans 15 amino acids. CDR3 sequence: CASRFGTSLYNEQFF. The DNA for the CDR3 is TGTGCCAGCAGGTTCGGGACTAGCCTTTACAATGAGCAGTTCTTC.

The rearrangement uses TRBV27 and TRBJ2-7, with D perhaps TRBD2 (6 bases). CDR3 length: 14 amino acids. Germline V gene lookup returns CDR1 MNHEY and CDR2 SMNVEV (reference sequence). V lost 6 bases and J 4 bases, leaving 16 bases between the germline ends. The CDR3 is CASRLAGRSYEQYF. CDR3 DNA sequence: TGTGCCAGCAGACTAGCCGGTAGGTCTTACGAGCAGTACTTC.

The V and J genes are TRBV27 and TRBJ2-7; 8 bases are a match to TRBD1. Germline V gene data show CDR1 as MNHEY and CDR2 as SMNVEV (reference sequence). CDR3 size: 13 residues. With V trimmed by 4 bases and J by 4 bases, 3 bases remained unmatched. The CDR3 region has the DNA TGTGCCAGCAGTTCCAGGGGGCCTTACGAGCAGTACTTC. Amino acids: CASSSRGPYEQYF.

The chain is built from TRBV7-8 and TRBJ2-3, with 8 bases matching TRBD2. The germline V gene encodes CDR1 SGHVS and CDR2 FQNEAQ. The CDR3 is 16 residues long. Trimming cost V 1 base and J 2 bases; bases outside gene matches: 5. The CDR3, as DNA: TGTGCCAGCAGCTTAGTGGTTAGCGGGGACACAGATACGCAGTATTTT. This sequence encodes CASSLVVSGDTDTQYF.

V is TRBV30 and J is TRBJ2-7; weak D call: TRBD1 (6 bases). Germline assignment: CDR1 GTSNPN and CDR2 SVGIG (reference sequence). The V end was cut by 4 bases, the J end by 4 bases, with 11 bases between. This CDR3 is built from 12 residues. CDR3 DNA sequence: TGTGCCTGGACACAGGGAACGTACGAGCAGTACTTC. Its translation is CAWTQGTYEQYF.

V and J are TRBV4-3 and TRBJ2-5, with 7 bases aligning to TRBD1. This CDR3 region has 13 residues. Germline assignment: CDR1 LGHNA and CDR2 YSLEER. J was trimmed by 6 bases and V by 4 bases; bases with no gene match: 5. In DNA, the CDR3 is TGCGCCAGCAGCCTGGACAGGTTAAAGACCCAGTACTTC. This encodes CASSLDRLKTQYF.

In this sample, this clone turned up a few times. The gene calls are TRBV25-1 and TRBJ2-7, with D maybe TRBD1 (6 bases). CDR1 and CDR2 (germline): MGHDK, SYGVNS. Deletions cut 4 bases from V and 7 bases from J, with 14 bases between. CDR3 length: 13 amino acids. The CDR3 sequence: CASSVNRAGEQYF. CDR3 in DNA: TGTGCCAGCAGTGTCAACAGGGCCGGGGAGCAGTACTTC.

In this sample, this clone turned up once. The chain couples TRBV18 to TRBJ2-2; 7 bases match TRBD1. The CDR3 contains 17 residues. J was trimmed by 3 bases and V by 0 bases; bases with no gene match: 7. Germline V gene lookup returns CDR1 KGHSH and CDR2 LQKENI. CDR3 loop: CASSPPIRGLDTGELFF. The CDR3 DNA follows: TGTGCCAGCTCACCACCGATCAGGGGGTTGGACACCGGGGAGCTGTTTTTT.

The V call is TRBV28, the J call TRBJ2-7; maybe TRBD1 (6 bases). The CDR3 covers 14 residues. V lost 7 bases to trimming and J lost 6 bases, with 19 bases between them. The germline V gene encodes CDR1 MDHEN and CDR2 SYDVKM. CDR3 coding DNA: TGTGCCAGCACCGAATTCGACAGGACCCCCGAGCAGTACTTC. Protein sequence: CASTEFDRTPEQYF.

The chain's CDR3 is CATSMGRTVNTEAFF. CDR3 DNA: TGTGCCACCAGCATGGGGAGGACGGTGAACACTGAAGCTTTCTTT. V usage is TRBV15 and J usage is TRBJ1-1; no firm D call. Germline lookup yields CDR1 LNHNV and CDR2 YYDKDF (reference sequence). The CDR3 runs to 15 residues. Trimming shortened V by 4 bases and J by 0 bases, and 12 bases separated the two germline ends. The full variable domain, rest sourced from reference TRBV15 and TRBJ1-1, is DAMVIQNPRYQVTQFGKPVTLSCSQTLNHNVMYWYQQKSSQAPKLLFHYYDKDFNNEADTPDNFQSRRPNTSFCFLDIRSPGLGDTAMYLCATSMGRTVNTEAFFGQGTRLTVV.

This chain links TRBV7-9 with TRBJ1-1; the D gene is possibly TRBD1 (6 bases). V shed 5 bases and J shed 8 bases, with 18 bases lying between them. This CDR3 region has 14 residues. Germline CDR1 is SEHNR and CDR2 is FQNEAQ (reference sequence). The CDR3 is CASSRTLGTGEAFF. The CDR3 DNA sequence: TGTGCCAGCAGCCGAACGTTAGGTACAGGGGAAGCTTTCTTT.

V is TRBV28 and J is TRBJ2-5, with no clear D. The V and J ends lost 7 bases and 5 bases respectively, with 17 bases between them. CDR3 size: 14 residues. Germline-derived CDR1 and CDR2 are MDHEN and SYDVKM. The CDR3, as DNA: TGTGCCAGCACTTCTCTTCTTATTTCGGAGACCCAGTACTTC. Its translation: CASTSLLISETQYF.

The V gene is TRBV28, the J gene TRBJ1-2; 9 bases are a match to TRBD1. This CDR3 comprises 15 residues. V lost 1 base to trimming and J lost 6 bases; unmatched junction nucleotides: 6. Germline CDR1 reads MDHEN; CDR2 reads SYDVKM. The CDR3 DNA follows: TGTGCCAGCAGTTTATTAGGACAGGGGCCCAATGGCTACACCTTC. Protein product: CASSLLGQGPNGYTF.

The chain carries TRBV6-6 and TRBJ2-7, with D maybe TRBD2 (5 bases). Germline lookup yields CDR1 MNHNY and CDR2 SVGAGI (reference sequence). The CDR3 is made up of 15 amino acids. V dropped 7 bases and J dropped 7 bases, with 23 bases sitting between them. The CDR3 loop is CASTLFPGKQMEQYF. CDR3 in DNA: TGTGCCAGCACCCTCTTCCCGGGAAAACAGATGGAGCAGTACTTC.